The 32 T cell receptor beta chains below were found in one sample sequenced in a study of identical twins. MiXCR, run by TCRdb on the 5' RACE reads, gives a single entry per CDR3 protein. This table holds approximately 1.8 million distinct CDR3 sequences, under 35% found once. The material sequenced was cord blood. These receptors came from a newborn girl in good health.

This clonotype was detected ten times or more. The chain carries TRBV6-5 and TRBJ2-7; 13 bases agree with TRBD2. Trimming took 6 bases from V and 5 from J; bases not matched to a gene: 4. This CDR3 has 14 amino acids. Germline assignment: CDR1 MNHEY and CDR2 SVGAGI. CDR3 in DNA: TGTGCCAGCAGAAAGACTAGCGGGAGGAACGAGCAGTACTTC. Protein sequence: CASRKTSGRNEQYF.

The chain is built from TRBV28 and TRBJ1-1; TRBD1 aligns across 8 bases. Germline V gene sequence: CDR1 MDHEN, CDR2 SYDVKM. V dropped 6 bases and J dropped 5; count of bases not matched to a gene: 14. The CDR3 is 16 residues long. CDR3 sequence (DNA): TGTGCCAGCAGCGGATGGCGGACAGGGTGGGAAACTGAAGCTTTCTTT. This encodes CASSGWRTGWETEAFF. The full variable domain, completed using reference TRBV28 and TRBJ1-1, is DVKVTQSSRYLVKRTGEKVFLECVQDMDHENMFWYRQDPGLGLRLIYFSYDVKMKEKGDIPEGYSVSREKKERFSLILESASTNQTSMYLCASSGWRTGWETEAFFGQGTRLTVV.

The chain couples TRBV4-2 to TRBJ1-2, with unresolved D. Germline CDR1 and CDR2: LGHNA and YNFKEQ. V dropped 0 bases and J dropped 5 bases, with 7 bases sitting between them. The CDR3 length is 13 residues. CDR3 bases: TGTGCCAGCAGCCAAGAATGGGAATATGGCTACACCTTC. It codes for CASSQEWEYGYTF.

This clonotype appeared once. It may be a read error: a sequence one base away is much more abundant. This chain connects TRBV20-1 to TRBJ2-7; 8 bases map to TRBD2. Trimming cost V 5 bases and J 0 bases; bases outside gene matches: 9. Germline CDR1 is DFQATT and CDR2 is SNEGSKA (reference sequence). CDR3 length: 15 residues. CDR3 amino acids: CSARLGGTSSYEQYF. CDR3 nucleotides: TGCAGTGCTCGTCTTGGGGGGACTAGCTCCTACGAGCAGTACTTC.

The J gene is TRBJ1-1, the V gene TRBV12-3 or TRBV12-4, with 8 nucleotides matching TRBD1. V shed 6 bases, J shed 3 bases, and the junction held 3 bases outside the gene matches. The CDR3 is 13 residues long. The DNA of the CDR3 is TGTGCCAGCAGGGACAGGGCAGACACTGAAGCTTTCTTT. Protein sequence: CASRDRADTEAFF.

DNA of the CDR3: TGCAGTGTTAGGGGACCGGGACAGGGTAACTATGGCTACACCTTC. It codes for CSVRGPGQGNYGYTF. The J gene is TRBJ1-2, the V gene TRBV20-1; 9 bases fit TRBD1. The V and J ends lost 7 bases and 1 base, in that order; junction bases with no gene match: 10. Germline lookup yields CDR1 DFQATT and CDR2 SNEGSKA (reference sequence). The CDR3 contains 15 residues.

The rearrangement joins TRBV5-5 to TRBJ2-7; D may be TRBD1 or TRBD2 (5 bases each). This CDR3 has 15 amino acids. Trimming took 1 base from V and 4 from J, leaving 15 bases between them. Germline CDR1 and CDR2: SGHKS and YYEKEE (reference sequence). The CDR3 sequence: CASSLSILEGYEQYF. In DNA form, the CDR3 reads TGTGCCAGCAGCTTGTCCATCCTCGAGGGGTACGAGCAGTACTTC.

The chain is built from TRBV20-1 and TRBJ2-5, with 16 bases aligning to TRBD2. The end of the DNA fits TRBJ2-7 better, so the J call may be wrong. Germline CDR1 DFQATT, CDR2 SNEGSKA (reference sequence). The CDR3 is 16 residues long. Here the CDR3 DNA reads TGCAGTGCTAGTGGGACTAGCGGGAGGGCCTCTAACGAGCAGTACTTC. Translating gives CSASGTSGRASNEQYF.

This clonotype has just a few counts. The rearrangement links TRBV5-1 to TRBJ2-7; a weak D match, TRBD1 (7 bases). This CDR3 has 16 residues. Trimming stripped 2 bases from V and 4 bases from J, with 19 bases between. Germline V CDR1 and CDR2: SGHRS, YFSETQ. CDR3 in amino acids: CASSFFRQGLNYEQYF. CDR3 nucleotides: TGCGCCAGCAGCTTCTTCCGACAGGGACTCAATTACGAGCAGTACTTC.

This clonotype was observed a single time. The rearrangement links TRBV6-6 to TRBJ2-5; 11 bases fit TRBD2. This CDR3 region has 17 residues. J gave up 3 bases and V 2 bases, and 8 bases lay outside the gene matches. CDR1 MNHNY and CDR2 SVGAGI come from the germline V gene (reference sequence). This CDR3 reads CASSYPPSGGLKETQYF. The DNA for the CDR3 is TGTGCCAGCAGTTACCCTCCTAGCGGGGGGCTTAAAGAGACCCAGTACTTC.

The table lists this clonotype with a few counts. J is TRBJ2-1 and V is TRBV20-1; D is possibly TRBD1 (6 bases). V shed 3 bases and J shed 9 bases, with 12 bases lying between them. Germline assignment: CDR1 DFQATT and CDR2 SNEGSKA (reference sequence). CDR3 length equals 12 residues. CDR3: CSASMTGGEQFF. The CDR3 DNA is TGCAGTGCTAGTATGACAGGAGGTGAGCAGTTCTTC.

The chain recombines TRBV24-1 with TRBJ1-5; tentative D call: TRBD1 (6 bases). CDR3 length equals 16 residues. CDR1 and CDR2 (germline): KGHDR, SFDVKD. V shed 4 bases and J shed 4 bases, with 16 bases lying between them. Here the CDR3 reads CATSDQQGGPNQPQHF. DNA of the CDR3: TGTGCCACCAGTGACCAGCAAGGGGGGCCGAATCAGCCCCAGCATTTT.

The V gene is TRBV28, the J gene TRBJ2-6, with 8 bases lining up with TRBD1. V dropped 4 bases and J dropped 0; count of bases not matched to a gene: 5. Germline assignment: CDR1 MDHEN and CDR2 SYDVKM. The CDR3 extends over 17 amino acids. CDR3 residues: CASSWTGKVSGANVLTF. CDR3 nucleotides: TGTGCCAGCAGTTGGACAGGGAAGGTCTCTGGGGCCAACGTCCTGACTTTC.

The chain joins TRBV9 to TRBJ2-1; D might be TRBD2 (6 bases). Germline V gene sequence: CDR1 SGDLS, CDR2 YYNGEE. V was cut by 0 bases and J by 0 bases, with 13 bases left in between. The CDR3 length is 17 residues. CDR3 sequence (DNA): TGTGCCAGCAGCGTAGCTATTAGCGGCCACTCCTACAATGAGCAGTTCTTC. This encodes CASSVAISGHSYNEQFF.

There are a few counts of this clonotype. The chain has TRBV29-1 and TRBJ2-5; TRBD1 aligns across 9 bases. From germline, CDR1 is SQVTM and CDR2 ANQGSEA. The V gene end was trimmed by 7 bases and the J gene end by 1 base; junction bases not matched to a gene: 1. The CDR3 runs to 12 residues. CDR3 residues: CSGGQGQETQYF. The CDR3 DNA reads as TGCAGCGGGGGACAGGGCCAAGAGACCCAGTACTTC.

The rearrangement joins TRBV30 to TRBJ1-2; D remains unclear. The length of the CDR3 is 12 residues. V shed 2 bases and J shed 3 bases, with 7 bases lying between them. The germline V gene has CDR1 GTSNPN and CDR2 SVGIG (reference sequence). The CDR3, as DNA: TGTGCCTGGAGTTGGGGAGACTATGGCTACACCTTC. It yields the protein CAWSWGDYGYTF.

This clonotype was counted many times. This chain joins TRBV7-2 and TRBJ2-3; 8 nucleotides agree with TRBD2. Germline V gene sequence: CDR1 SGHTA, CDR2 FQGNSA. V shed 4 bases and J 3 bases; nucleotides not matched to a gene: 6. The CDR3 sequence is 15 residues long. CDR3 coding DNA: TGTGCCAGCAGCTATGGACTAGCTAGGACAGATACGCAGTATTTT. Translating gives CASSYGLARTDTQYF.

The chain has TRBV28 and TRBJ1-1; D is uncertain. Trimming cost V 3 bases and J 0 bases, with 8 bases left between them. CDR1 is MDHEN and CDR2 is SYDVKM in the germline V gene. This CDR3 spans 14 amino acids. The CDR3 nucleotides read TGTGCCAGCAGTTTCTCGCTTCTGAACACTGAAGCTTTCTTT. The encoded protein is CASSFSLLNTEAFF.

The rearrangement joins TRBV14 to TRBJ1-6; no firm D call. This CDR3 is 15 amino acids long. Trimming shortened V by 4 bases and J by 4 bases, and 11 bases separated the two germline ends. Germline-derived CDR1 and CDR2 are SGHDN and FVKESK. The CDR3 region is CASSRGTTYNSPLHF. DNA for the CDR3: TGTGCCAGCAGCCGGGGTACCACATATAATTCACCCCTCCACTTT.

This clonotype has ten or more counts. J is TRBJ1-1 and V is TRBV6-5, with D possibly being TRBD1 (6 bases). The length of the CDR3 is 13 residues. The germline gives CDR1 MNHEY, CDR2 SVGAGI. The germline V and J ends were trimmed by 0 bases and 4 bases, with 6 bases remaining between them. The CDR3 DNA reads TGTGCCAGCAGTTACTCAGGGGGCACTGAAGCTTTCTTT. It is translated as CASSYSGGTEAFF.

The J gene is TRBJ1-2, the V gene TRBV7-9; TRBD1 might be the D (5 bases). Deletions cut 2 bases from V and 0 bases from J, with 10 bases between. The germline CDR1 and CDR2 sequences are SEHNR and FQNEAQ (reference sequence). The CDR3 is 15 residues long. The DNA for the CDR3 is TGTGCCAGCAGCTTAATAAGGGGAGCTAACTATGGCTACACCTTC. Its protein is CASSLIRGANYGYTF.

V is TRBV14 and J is TRBJ2-7; the D gene is possibly TRBD2 (6 bases). The ends were cut back, 4 bases at V and 4 bases at J, with 14 bases in the middle. Germline assignment: CDR1 SGHDN and CDR2 FVKESK. This CDR3 spans 14 amino acids. CDR3 in amino acids: CASSPRETFYEQYF. The CDR3 DNA reads TGTGCCAGCAGCCCCCGGGAGACTTTTTACGAGCAGTACTTC.

This clonotype was detected ten times or more. The chain uses TRBV5-1 and TRBJ2-1; D may correspond to TRBD1 or TRBD2 (6 bases each). CDR3 length equals 15 residues. The V gene's germline CDR1 is SGHRS and CDR2 YFSETQ. Trimming took 0 bases from V and 2 from J, leaving 9 bases between them. Here the CDR3 DNA reads TGCGCCAGCAGCTTGGAAGGGGGGCCCTACAATGAGCAGTTCTTC. Its protein is CASSLEGGPYNEQFF. Combining the CDR3 with reference TRBV5-1 and TRBJ2-1 gives the whole variable domain KAGVTQTPRYLIKTRGQQVTLSCSPISGHRSVSWYQQTPGQGLQFLFEYFSETQRNKGNFPGRFSGRQFSNSRSEMNVSTLELGDSALYLCASSLEGGPYNEQFFGPGTRLTVL.

This clonotype has a handful of counts. The V call is TRBV25-1, the J call TRBJ1-6; no reliable D call. Trimming took off 1 base at V and 14 bases at J, with 9 bases between the two ends. This CDR3 spans 12 amino acids. Germline values: CDR1 MGHDK, CDR2 SYGVNS. Written as DNA, the CDR3 is TGTGCCAGCAGTGAATCGCAGTCTACCCTCCACTTT. Its translation: CASSESQSTLHF.

This clonotype was seen only a few times. The chain links TRBV2 to TRBJ2-5; 8 positions agree with TRBD2. The trim removed 11 bases at V and 1 base at J, leaving 3 bases unmatched. This CDR3 spans 12 amino acids. From germline, CDR1 is SNHLY and CDR2 FYNNEI. In DNA, the CDR3 is TGTGCCGCGGGGGGACTCCAAGAGACCCAGTACTTC. Amino acid sequence: CAAGGLQETQYF.

This chain uses TRBV29-1 with TRBJ2-1; D is perhaps TRBD2 (6 bases). Deletions cut 4 bases from V and 6 bases from J, with 16 bases between. CDR1 is SQVTM and CDR2 is ANQGSEA in the germline V gene. The CDR3 sequence is 14 residues long. CDR3 loop: CSVARRGDTNEQFF. As DNA, the CDR3 is TGCAGCGTTGCTCGGCGGGGTGACACCAATGAGCAGTTCTTC.

The chain has TRBV29-1 and TRBJ2-6, with D perhaps assigned TRBD1 or TRBD2 (7 bases each). CDR3 length equals 17 residues. The V end lost 4 bases, the J end lost 2 bases, and 18 bases lay between the germline ends. Germline CDR1 SQVTM, CDR2 ANQGSEA. CDR3 residues: CSVGRAGGAAGANVLTF. The CDR3 DNA reads as TGCAGCGTTGGTAGGGCAGGGGGGGCGGCTGGGGCCAACGTCCTGACTTTC.

This clonotype was detected a few times. This chain uses TRBV7-8 with TRBJ1-4, with D uncertain. V was shortened by 2 bases and J by 8 bases, with 18 bases between the two germline ends. CDR1 is SGHVS and CDR2 is FQNEAQ in the germline V gene. This CDR3 is built from 16 residues. The CDR3 bases are TGTGCCAGCAGCTTATCCGACCGAATCTGGTGGGAAAAACTGTTTTTT. Amino acid sequence: CASSLSDRIWWEKLFF.

The chain joins TRBV24-1 to TRBJ2-7; D remains unclear. The CDR3 contains 14 residues. Germline V gene sequence: CDR1 KGHDR, CDR2 SFDVKD. Between the trimmed V and J ends, which lost 2 bases and 0 bases, there was a span of 7 bases. Here the CDR3 reads CATSDCRHSYEQYF. The CDR3 coding sequence is TGTGCCACCAGTGATTGTAGACACTCCTACGAGCAGTACTTC.

This clonotype was observed a few times. The V gene is TRBV3-1, the J gene TRBJ2-5; perhaps TRBD2 as D (5 bases). The CDR3 runs 14 residues. V was pared by 0 bases and J by 7 bases, with 12 bases between. Germline assignment: CDR1 LGHDT and CDR2 YNNKEL (reference sequence). The DNA of the CDR3 is TGTGCCAGCAGCCAAGAAGAGGGCCGGGCGACCCAGTACTTC. It yields the protein CASSQEEGRATQYF.

The chain combines TRBV3-1 with TRBJ2-3; 9 positions agree with TRBD1. Germline V gene lookup returns CDR1 LGHDT and CDR2 YNNKEL (reference sequence). The CDR3 runs 15 residues. The V segment lost 4 bases and the J segment 1 base; nucleotides outside the gene matches: 3. The CDR3 spells CASSRRTGGTDTQYF. The CDR3 coding sequence is TGTGCCAGCAGCCGCCGGACAGGGGGCACAGATACGCAGTATTTT.

This chain joins TRBV6-5 and TRBJ2-7; the D call may be TRBD1 or TRBD2 (5 bases each). Germline assignment: CDR1 MNHEY and CDR2 SVGAGI. The V end was cut by 5 bases, the J end by 2 bases, with 19 bases between. The CDR3 is 16 amino acids. CDR3 DNA: TGTGCCAGCAGTCTCAGGAGTCTGGGGGTAGCCTACGAGCAGTACTTC. Translated, it gives CASSLRSLGVAYEQYF.